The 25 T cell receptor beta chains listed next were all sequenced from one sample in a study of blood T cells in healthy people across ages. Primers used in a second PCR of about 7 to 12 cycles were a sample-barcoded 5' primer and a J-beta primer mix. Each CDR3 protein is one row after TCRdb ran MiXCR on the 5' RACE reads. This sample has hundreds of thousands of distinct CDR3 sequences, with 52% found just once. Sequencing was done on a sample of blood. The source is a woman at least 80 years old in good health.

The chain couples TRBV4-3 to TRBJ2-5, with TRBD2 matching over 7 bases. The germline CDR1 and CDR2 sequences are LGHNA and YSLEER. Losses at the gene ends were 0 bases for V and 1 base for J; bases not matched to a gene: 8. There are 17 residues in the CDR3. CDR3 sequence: CASSQERGSGGQETQYF. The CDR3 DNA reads TGCGCCAGCAGCCAAGAGAGGGGTTCGGGGGGCCAAGAGACCCAGTACTTC.

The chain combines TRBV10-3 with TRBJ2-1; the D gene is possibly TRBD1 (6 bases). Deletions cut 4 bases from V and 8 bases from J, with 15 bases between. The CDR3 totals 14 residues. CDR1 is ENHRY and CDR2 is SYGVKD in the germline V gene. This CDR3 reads CAISGWTEGDEQFF. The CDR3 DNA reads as TGTGCCATCAGTGGCTGGACAGAAGGGGATGAGCAGTTCTTC.

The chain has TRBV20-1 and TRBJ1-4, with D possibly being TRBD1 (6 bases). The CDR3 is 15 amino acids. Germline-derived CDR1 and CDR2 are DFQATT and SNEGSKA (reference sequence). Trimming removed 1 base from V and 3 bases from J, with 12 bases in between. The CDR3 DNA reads TGCAGTGCTAGAGTATCACGGACAGCTAATGAAAAACTGTTTTTT. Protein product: CSARVSRTANEKLFF.

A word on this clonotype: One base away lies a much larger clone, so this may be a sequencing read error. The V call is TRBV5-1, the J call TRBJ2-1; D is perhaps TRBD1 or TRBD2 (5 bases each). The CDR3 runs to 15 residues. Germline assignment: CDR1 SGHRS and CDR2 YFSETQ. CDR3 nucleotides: TGCGCCAACAGCTTGGGGGAGCCTATAAATAATGAGCAGTTCTTC. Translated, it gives CANSLGEPINNEQFF.

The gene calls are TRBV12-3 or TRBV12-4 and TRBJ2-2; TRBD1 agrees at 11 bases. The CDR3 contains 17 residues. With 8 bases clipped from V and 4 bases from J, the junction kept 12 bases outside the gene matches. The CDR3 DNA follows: TGTGCCAGCTCTCACCGGGGACAGGGGGTCAGCACCGGGGAGCTGTTTTTT. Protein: CASSHRGQGVSTGELFF.

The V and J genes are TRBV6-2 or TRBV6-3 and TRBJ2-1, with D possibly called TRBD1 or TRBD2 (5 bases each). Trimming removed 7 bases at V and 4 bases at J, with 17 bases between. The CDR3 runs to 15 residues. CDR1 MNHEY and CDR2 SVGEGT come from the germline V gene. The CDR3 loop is CASTQDGARYNEQFF. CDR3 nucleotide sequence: TGTGCCAGCACCCAGGACGGGGCTAGATACAATGAGCAGTTCTTC.

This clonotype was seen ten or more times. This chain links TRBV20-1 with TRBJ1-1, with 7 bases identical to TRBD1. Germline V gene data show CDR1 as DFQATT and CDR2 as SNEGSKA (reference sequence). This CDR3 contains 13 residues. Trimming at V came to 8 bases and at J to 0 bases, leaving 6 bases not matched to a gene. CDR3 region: CSTTGMLNTEAFF. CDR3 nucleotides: TGCAGTACGACAGGGATGTTGAACACTGAAGCTTTCTTT.

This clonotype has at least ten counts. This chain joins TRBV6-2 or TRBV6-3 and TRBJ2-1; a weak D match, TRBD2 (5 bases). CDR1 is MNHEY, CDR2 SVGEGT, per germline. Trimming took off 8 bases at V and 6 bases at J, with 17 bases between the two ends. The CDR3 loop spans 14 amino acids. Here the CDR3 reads CASFRSGPVNEQFF. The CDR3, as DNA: TGTGCCAGCTTTCGAAGCGGCCCTGTCAATGAGCAGTTCTTC.

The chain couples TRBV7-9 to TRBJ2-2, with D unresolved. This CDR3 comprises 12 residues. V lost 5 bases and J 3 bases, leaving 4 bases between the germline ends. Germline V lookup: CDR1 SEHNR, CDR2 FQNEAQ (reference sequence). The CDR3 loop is CASSVDTGELFF. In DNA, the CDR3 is TGTGCCAGCAGCGTAGACACCGGGGAGCTGTTTTTT.

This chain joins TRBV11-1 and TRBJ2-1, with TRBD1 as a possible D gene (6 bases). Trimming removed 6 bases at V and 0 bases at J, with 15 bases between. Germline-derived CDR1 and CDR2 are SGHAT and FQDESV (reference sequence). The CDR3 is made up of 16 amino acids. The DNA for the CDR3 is TGTGCCAGCAGGCAAGGGGGAGACCTCTCCTACAATGAGCAGTTCTTC. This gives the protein CASRQGGDLSYNEQFF. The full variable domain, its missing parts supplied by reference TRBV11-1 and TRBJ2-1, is EAEVAQSPRYKITEKSQAVAFWCDPISGHATLYWYRQILGQGPELLVQFQDESVVDDSQLPKDRFSAERLKGVDSTLKIQPAELGDSAMYLCASRQGGDLSYNEQFFGPGTRLTVL.

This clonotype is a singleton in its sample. CDR3 amino acids: CACSRGLEDTQYF. The CDR3 DNA reads as TGTGCCTGCTCCAGGGGCCTGGAAGATACGCAGTATTTT. The V and J genes are TRBV30 and TRBJ2-3, with D possibly being TRBD1 (6 bases). V lost 6 bases to trimming and J lost 5 bases, with 15 bases between them. CDR3 size: 13 residues. In germline, CDR1 is GTSNPN, CDR2 SVGIG (reference sequence). Full variable domain (missing parts from reference TRBV30 and TRBJ2-3): SQTIHQWPATLVQPVGSPLSLECTVEGTSNPNLYWYRQAAGRGLQLLFYSVGIGQISSEVPQNLSASRPQDRQFILSSKKLLLSDSGFYLCACSRGLEDTQYFGPGTRLTVL.

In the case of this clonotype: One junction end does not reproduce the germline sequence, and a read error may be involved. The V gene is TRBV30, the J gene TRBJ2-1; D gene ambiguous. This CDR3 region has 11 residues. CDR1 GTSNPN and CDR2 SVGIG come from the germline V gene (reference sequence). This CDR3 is CAWSGANGQFF. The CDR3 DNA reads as TGTGCCTGGAGTGGGGCCAATGGGCAGTTCTTC.

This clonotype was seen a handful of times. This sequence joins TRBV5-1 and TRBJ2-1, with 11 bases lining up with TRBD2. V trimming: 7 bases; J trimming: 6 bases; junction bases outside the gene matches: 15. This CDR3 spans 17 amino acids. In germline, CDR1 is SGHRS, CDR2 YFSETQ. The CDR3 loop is CASYDRQTSGGSNEQFF. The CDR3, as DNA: TGCGCCAGCTATGACCGGCAAACTAGCGGGGGCTCCAATGAGCAGTTCTTC.

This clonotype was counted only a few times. The DNA of the CDR3 is TGTGCCAGCTCACCGGGAACCTCGGACACCGGGGAGCTGTTTTTT. Its protein product is CASSPGTSDTGELFF. The chain carries TRBV18 and TRBJ2-2, with D uncertain. V lost 3 bases and J lost 3, with 11 bases in between. Germline V lookup: CDR1 KGHSH, CDR2 LQKENI. The CDR3 has 15 amino acids.

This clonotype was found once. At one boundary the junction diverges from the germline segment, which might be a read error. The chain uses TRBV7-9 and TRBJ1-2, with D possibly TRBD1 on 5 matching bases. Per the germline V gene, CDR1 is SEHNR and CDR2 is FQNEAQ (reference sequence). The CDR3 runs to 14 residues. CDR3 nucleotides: TGTGTCAGCAGACCTCGGGACGGTGACTATGGCTACACCTTC. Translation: CVSRPRDGDYGYTF.

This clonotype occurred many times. CDR3 residues: CSARDRRQGDQPQHF. Written as DNA, the CDR3 is TGCAGTGCTAGAGATCGGAGACAGGGCGATCAGCCCCAGCATTTT. This chain connects TRBV20-1 to TRBJ1-5, with TRBD1 matching over 7 bases. The CDR3 has 15 amino acids. In germline, CDR1 is DFQATT, CDR2 SNEGSKA (reference sequence). V dropped 0 bases and J dropped 5; count of bases not matched to a gene: 7.

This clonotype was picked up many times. CDR3 in amino acids: CASSTRGGGNYGYTF. In DNA, the CDR3 is TGCGCCAGCAGTACAAGGGGCGGAGGTAACTATGGCTACACCTTC. The chain links TRBV4-1 to TRBJ1-2, with D perhaps matching TRBD1 (5 bases). Trimming stripped 6 bases from V and 1 base from J, with 15 bases between. CDR3 size: 15 residues. The germline V gene has CDR1 MGHRA and CDR2 YSYEKL.

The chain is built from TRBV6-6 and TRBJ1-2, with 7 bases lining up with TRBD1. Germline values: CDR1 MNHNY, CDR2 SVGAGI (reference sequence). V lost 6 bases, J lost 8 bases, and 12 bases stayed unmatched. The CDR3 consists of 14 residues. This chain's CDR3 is CASSQQGPREGYTF. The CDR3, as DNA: TGTGCCAGCAGCCAACAGGGGCCTCGGGAGGGCTACACCTTC.

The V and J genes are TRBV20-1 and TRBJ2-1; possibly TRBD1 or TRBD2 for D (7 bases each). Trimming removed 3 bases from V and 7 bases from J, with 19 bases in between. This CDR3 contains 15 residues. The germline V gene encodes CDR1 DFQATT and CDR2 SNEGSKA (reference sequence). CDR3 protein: CSARGGDSGGNEQFF. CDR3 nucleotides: TGCAGTGCTAGGGGGGGGGACAGTGGAGGAAATGAGCAGTTCTTC.

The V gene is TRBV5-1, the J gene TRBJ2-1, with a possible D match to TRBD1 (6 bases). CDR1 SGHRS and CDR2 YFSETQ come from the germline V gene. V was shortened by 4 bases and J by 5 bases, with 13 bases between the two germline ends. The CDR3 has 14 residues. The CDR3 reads CASSPSRTDNEQFF. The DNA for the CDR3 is TGCGCCAGCAGCCCCTCCCGGACAGACAATGAGCAGTTCTTC.

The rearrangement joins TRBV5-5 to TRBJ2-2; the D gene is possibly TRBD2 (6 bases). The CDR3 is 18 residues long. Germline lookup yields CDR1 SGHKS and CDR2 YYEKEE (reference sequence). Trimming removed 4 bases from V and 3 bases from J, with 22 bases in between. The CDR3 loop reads CASSHGGGGGGYTGELFF. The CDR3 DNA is TGTGCCAGCAGCCACGGCGGTGGTGGAGGAGGGTACACCGGGGAGCTGTTTTTT.

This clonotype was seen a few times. CDR3 protein: CASSLAGTGRGELFF. The CDR3 nucleotides read TGCGCCAGCAGCTTGGCCGGCACAGGCAGGGGGGAGCTGTTTTTT. The genes are TRBV5-1 and TRBJ2-2; possible D gene TRBD1, 5 bases. The CDR3 contains 15 residues. The ends were cut back, 0 bases at V and 8 bases at J, with 14 bases in the middle. Per the germline V gene, CDR1 is SGHRS and CDR2 is YFSETQ.

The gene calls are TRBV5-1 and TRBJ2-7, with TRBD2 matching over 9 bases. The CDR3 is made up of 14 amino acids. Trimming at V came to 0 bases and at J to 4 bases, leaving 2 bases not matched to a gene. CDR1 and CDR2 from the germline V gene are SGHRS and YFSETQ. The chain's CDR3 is CASSLEAGGYEQYF. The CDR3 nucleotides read TGCGCCAGCAGCTTGGAGGCGGGAGGGTACGAGCAGTACTTC.

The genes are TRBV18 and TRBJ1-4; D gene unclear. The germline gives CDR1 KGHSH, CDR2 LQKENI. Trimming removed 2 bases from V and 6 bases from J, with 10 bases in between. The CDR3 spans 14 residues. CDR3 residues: CASSPEYTDEKLFF. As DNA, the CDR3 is TGTGCCAGCTCACCAGAATATACTGATGAAAAACTGTTTTTT.

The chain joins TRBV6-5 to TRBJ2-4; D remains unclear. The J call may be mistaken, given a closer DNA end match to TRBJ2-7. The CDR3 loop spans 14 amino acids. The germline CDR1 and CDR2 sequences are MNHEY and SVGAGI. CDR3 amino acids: CASSYSKGRDEQYF. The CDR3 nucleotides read TGTGCCAGCAGTTACTCGAAGGGAAGGGACGAGCAGTACTTC.